The clone carrying this T cell receptor (beta chain) appeared once. The antigen remains undetermined. The repertoire was sequenced with immunoSEQ multiplex PCR; TCRdb's copy has only in-frame clones and lacks some. The repertoire has some 110,000 clones, around 89% of them found once; the top ten carry about 7.1%. This record belongs to a study of T cell responses to AZD1222 COVID-19 vaccine. Study-level points and caveats: Repertoires were sampled only after the peak T cell response. Donors were mostly white British, more females; clonal diversity possibly underestimated.

The CDR3 extends over 11 amino acids. The germline V and J ends were trimmed by 6 bases and 5 bases, with 4 bases remaining between them. Doses given second, at about 4 or about 12 weeks, were pooled. The sample consisted of peripheral blood, taken 28 days after the second AZD1222 dose. The rearrangement links TRBV12-3 or TRBV12-4 to TRBJ1-4, with unresolved D. The receptor comes from an adult who received the AZD1222 COVID-19 vaccine. This CDR3 reads CASSRNEKLFF. The CDR3 bases are TGTGCCAGCAGCCGAAATGAAAAACTGTTTTTT.